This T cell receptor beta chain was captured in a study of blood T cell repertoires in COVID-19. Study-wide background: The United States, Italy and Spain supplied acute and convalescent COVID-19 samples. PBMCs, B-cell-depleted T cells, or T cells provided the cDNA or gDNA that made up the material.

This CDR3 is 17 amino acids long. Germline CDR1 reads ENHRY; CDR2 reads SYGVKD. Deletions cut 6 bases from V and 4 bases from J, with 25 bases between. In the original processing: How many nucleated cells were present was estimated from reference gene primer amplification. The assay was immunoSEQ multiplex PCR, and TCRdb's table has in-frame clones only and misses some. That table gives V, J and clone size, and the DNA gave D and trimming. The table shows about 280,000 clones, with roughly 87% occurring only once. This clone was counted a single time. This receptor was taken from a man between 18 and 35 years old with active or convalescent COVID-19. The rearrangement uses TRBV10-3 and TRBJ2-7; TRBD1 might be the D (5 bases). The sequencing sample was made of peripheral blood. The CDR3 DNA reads TGTGCCATCAGGGGTGCGACAGCTGCCCGCGCTGTGTACGAGCAGTACTTC. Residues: CAIRGATAARAVYEQYF.